The 13 T cell receptor beta chains given below trace back to one sample, sequenced in a study of monozygotic twins with inflammatory bowel disease. Using the 5' RACE reads, TCRdb records one entry per CDR3 protein without DNA. The sample table sets out 110,000 to 150,000 distinct CDR3 sequences. The sample consisted of blood. These receptors all stem from a human donor with ulcerative colitis or Crohn's disease, or a healthy co-twin of an affected twin (not recorded which).

The V and J genes are TRBV20-1 and TRBJ1-4. Germline CDR1 DFQATT, CDR2 SNEGSKA (reference sequence). This CDR3 spans 15 amino acids. The CDR3 here is CSARDAGGTNEKLFF.

V usage is TRBV7-3 and J usage is TRBJ2-1; absent DNA, TCRdb's TRBD1 call cannot be checked. This CDR3 is 15 amino acids long. CDR1 is SGHTA and CDR2 is FQGTGA in the germline V gene. The CDR3 protein is CASSLLGQGTDEQFF.

The chain couples TRBV20-1 to TRBJ1-5; the D gene TCRdb calls, TRBD1, cannot be checked with no DNA. Germline lookup yields CDR1 DFQATT and CDR2 SNEGSKA (reference sequence). This CDR3 has 16 amino acids. The CDR3 sequence: CSARDPKGSSNQPQHF.

This chain links TRBV6-2 or TRBV6-3 with TRBJ2-1; TCRdb names TRBD2, which stays unverified in the absence of DNA. CDR3 length equals 15 residues. The germline gives CDR1 MNHEY, CDR2 SVGEGT. This CDR3 is CASSYGLAGVDEQFF.

The rearrangement uses TRBV5-1 and TRBJ2-5. Per the germline V gene, CDR1 is SGHRS and CDR2 is YFSETQ. The CDR3 is 15 residues long. The CDR3 sequence: CASSLERTAQETQYF.

V and J are TRBV28 and TRBJ2-5; TCRdb returns TRBD1, unconfirmable since there is no DNA. Germline V gives CDR1 MDHEN, CDR2 SYDVKM. CDR3 size: 14 residues. CDR3 amino acids: CASSLPGKQETQYF.

The genes are TRBV20-1 and TRBJ2-1; with no DNA, the TCRdb D assignment of TRBD2 cannot be verified. This CDR3 has 18 residues. The germline V gene encodes CDR1 DFQATT and CDR2 SNEGSKA (reference sequence). CDR3 residues: CSAPPKVAGGPRYNEQFF.

This chain joins TRBV10-3 and TRBJ2-5; the D gene TCRdb calls, TRBD2, cannot be checked with no DNA. CDR3 length equals 17 residues. The germline V gene has CDR1 ENHRY and CDR2 SYGVKD. This CDR3 reads CAISEWAREGQEETQYF.

The gene calls are TRBV5-1 and TRBJ2-2; TCRdb designates TRBD2, a call that cannot be tested without DNA. Germline-derived CDR1 and CDR2 are SGHRS and YFSETQ. CDR3 length: 18 residues. CDR3 amino acids: CASSHRTSGRSNTGELFF.

The chain uses TRBV7-9 and TRBJ2-1; TCRdb's D gene call, TRBD2, goes unchecked for lack of DNA. The CDR3 runs to 15 residues. The germline gives CDR1 SEHNR, CDR2 FQNEAQ (reference sequence). CDR3 in amino acids: CASGGGATIYNEQFF. The variable domain in full, completed from reference TRBV7-9 and TRBJ2-1, reads DTGVSQNPRHKITKRGQNVTFRCDPISEHNRLYWYRQTLGQGPEFLTYFQNEAQLEKSRLLSDRFSAERPKGSFSTLEIQRTEQGDSAMYLCASGGGATIYNEQFFGPGTRLTVL.

The chain couples TRBV6-5 to TRBJ2-7; the TCRdb D gene call, TRBD2, has no DNA to confirm it. The germline CDR1 and CDR2 sequences are MNHEY and SVGAGI. This CDR3 has 14 residues. The CDR3 protein is CASSYKREGLKQYF.

The chain couples TRBV7-2 to TRBJ1-5; TCRdb names TRBD1, which stays unverified in the absence of DNA. CDR1 SGHTA and CDR2 FQGNSA come from the germline V gene. This CDR3 region has 16 residues. The CDR3 here is CSSSPEGQGKGQPQHF.

The chain couples TRBV5-1 to TRBJ1-4; TCRdb outputs TRBD1, but without DNA this stays unchecked. The CDR3 totals 14 residues. Germline CDR1 is SGHRS and CDR2 is YFSETQ. The CDR3 reads CASSGQGQVEKLFF. The whole variable domain, filled in from reference TRBV5-1 and TRBJ1-4, reads KAGVTQTPRYLIKTRGQQVTLSCSPISGHRSVSWYQQTPGQGLQFLFEYFSETQRNKGNFPGRFSGRQFSNSRSEMNVSTLELGDSALYLCASSGQGQVEKLFFGSGTQLSVL.